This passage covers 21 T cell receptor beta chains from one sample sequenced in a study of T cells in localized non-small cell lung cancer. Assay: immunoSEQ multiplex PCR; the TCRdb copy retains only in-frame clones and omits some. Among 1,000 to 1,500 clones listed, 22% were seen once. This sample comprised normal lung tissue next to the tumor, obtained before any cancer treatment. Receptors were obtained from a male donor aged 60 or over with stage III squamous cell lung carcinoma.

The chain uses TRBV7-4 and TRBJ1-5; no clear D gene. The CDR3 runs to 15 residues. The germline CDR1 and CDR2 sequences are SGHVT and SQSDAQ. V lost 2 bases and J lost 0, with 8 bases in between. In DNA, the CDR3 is TGTGCCAGCAGCTTAATAGTTAATAGCAATCAGCCCCAGCATTTT. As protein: CASSLIVNSNQPQHF.

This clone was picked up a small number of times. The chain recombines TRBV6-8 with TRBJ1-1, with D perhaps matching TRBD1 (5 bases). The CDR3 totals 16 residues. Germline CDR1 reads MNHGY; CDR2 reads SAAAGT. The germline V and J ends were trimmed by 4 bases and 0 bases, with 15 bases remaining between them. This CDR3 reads CASSSAGWGLNTEAFF. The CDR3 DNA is TGTGCCAGCAGTTCCGCTGGGTGGGGCTTGAACACTGAAGCTTTCTTT.

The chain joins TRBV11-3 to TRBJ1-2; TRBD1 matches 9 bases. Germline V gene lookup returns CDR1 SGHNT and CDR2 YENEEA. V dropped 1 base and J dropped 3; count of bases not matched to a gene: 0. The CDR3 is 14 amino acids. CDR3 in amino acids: CASSLGTGDYGYTF. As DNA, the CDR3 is TGTGCCAGCAGCTTAGGGACAGGGGACTATGGCTACACCTTC. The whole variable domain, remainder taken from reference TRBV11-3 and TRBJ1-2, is EAGVVQSPRYKIIEKKQPVAFWCNPISGHNTLYWYLQNLGQGPELLIRYENEEAVDDSQLPKDRFSAERLKGVDSTLKIQPAELGDSAVYLCASSLGTGDYGYTFGSGTRLTVV.

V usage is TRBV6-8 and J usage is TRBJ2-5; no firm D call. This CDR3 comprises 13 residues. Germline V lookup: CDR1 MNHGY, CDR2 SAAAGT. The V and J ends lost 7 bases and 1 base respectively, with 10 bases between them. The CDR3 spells CASMRSIQETQYF. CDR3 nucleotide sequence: TGTGCCAGCATGAGGTCGATCCAAGAGACCCAGTACTTC.

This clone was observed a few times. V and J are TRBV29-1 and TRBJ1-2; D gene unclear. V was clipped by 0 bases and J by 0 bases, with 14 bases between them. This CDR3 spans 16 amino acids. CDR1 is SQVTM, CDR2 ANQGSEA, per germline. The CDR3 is CSVEDPTEKANYGYTF. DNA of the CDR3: TGCAGCGTTGAAGATCCCACAGAAAAAGCTAACTATGGCTACACCTTC.

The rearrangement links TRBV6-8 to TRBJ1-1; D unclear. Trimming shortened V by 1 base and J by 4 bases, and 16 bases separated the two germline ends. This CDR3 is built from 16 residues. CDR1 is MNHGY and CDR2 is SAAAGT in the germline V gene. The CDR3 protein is CASSYYAGPLGTEAFF. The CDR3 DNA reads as TGTGCCAGCAGTTACTACGCCGGGCCCTTAGGCACTGAAGCTTTCTTT.

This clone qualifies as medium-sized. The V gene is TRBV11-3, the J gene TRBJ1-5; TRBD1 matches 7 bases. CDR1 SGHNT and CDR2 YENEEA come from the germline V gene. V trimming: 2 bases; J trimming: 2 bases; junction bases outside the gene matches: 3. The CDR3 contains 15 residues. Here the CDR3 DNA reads TGTGCCAGCAGCTTACTCGACAGGGGCAATCAGCCCCAGCATTTT. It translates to CASSLLDRGNQPQHF.

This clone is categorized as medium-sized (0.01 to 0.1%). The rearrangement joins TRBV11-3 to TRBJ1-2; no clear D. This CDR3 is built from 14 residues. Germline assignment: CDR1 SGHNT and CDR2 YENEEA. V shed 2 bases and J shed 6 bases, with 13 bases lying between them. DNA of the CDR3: TGTGCCAGCAGCTTAACAGCGGGGTTGGATGGCTACACCTTC. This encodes CASSLTAGLDGYTF. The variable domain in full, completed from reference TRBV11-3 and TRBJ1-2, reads EAGVVQSPRYKIIEKKQPVAFWCNPISGHNTLYWYLQNLGQGPELLIRYENEEAVDDSQLPKDRFSAERLKGVDSTLKIQPAELGDSAVYLCASSLTAGLDGYTFGSGTRLTVV.

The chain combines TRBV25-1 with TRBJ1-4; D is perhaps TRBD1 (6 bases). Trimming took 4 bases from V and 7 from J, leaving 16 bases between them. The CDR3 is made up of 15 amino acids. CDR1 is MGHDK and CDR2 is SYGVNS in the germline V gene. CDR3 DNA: TGTGCCAGCAGTGCAACGGACAGACGGACTGAAAAACTGTTTTTT. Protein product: CASSATDRRTEKLFF. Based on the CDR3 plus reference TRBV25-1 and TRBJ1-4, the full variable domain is EADIYQTPRYLVIGTGKKITLECSQTMGHDKMYWYQQDPGMELHLIHYSYGVNSTEKGDLSSESTVSRIRTEHFPLTLESARPSHTSQYLCASSATDRRTEKLFFGSGTQLSVL.

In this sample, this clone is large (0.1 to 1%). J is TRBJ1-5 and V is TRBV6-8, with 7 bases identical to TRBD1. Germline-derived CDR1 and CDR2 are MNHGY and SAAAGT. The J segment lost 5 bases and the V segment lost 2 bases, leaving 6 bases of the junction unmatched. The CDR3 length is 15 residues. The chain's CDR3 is CASSYTTGTDQPQHF. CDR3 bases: TGTGCCAGCAGTTACACGACAGGGACCGATCAGCCCCAGCATTTT.

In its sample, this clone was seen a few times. Written as DNA, the CDR3 is TGTGCCAGCAGCCCGGGGGTACAGGGAGTAAAGCGGAATTCACCCCTCCACTTT. Its translation: CASSPGVQGVKRNSPLHF. The chain couples TRBV6-8 to TRBJ1-6, with D tentatively TRBD1 (6 bases). The V end lost 6 bases, the J end lost 7 bases, and 25 bases lay between the germline ends. Germline V gene data show CDR1 as MNHGY and CDR2 as SAAAGT. The CDR3 is made up of 18 amino acids.

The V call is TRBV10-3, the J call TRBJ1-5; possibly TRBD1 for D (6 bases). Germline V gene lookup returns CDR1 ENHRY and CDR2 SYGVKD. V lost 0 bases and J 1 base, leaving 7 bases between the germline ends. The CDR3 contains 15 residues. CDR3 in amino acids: CAISESGQSNQPQHF. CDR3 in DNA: TGTGCCATCAGTGAGTCTGGACAGAGCAATCAGCCCCAGCATTTT.

In nucleotides, the CDR3 is TGTGCCAGCAGTGGTGGGCCAGGAAACACCATATATTTT. Protein sequence: CASSGGPGNTIYF. The chain carries TRBV2 and TRBJ1-3; no firm D call. Germline loops: CDR1 SNHLY, CDR2 FYNNEI. The CDR3 consists of 13 residues. Between the trimmed V and J ends, which lost 4 bases and 4 bases, there was a span of 8 bases.

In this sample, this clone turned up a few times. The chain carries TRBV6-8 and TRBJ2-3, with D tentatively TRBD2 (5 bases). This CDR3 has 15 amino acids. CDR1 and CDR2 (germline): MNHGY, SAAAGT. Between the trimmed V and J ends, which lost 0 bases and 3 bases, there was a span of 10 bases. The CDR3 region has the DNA TGTGCCAGCAGTTACTCGGGTCGGACTACAGATACGCAGTATTTT. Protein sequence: CASSYSGRTTDTQYF.

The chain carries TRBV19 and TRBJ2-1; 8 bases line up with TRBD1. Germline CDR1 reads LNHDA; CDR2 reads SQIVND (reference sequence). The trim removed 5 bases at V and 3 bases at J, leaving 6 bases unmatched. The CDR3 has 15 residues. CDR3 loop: CASSLGQVFYNEQFF. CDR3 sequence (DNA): TGTGCCAGTAGTCTGGGACAGGTATTCTACAATGAGCAGTTCTTC.

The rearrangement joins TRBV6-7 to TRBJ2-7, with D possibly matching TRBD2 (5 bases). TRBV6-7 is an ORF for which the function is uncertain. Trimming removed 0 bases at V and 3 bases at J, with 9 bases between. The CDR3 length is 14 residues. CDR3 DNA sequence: TGTGCCAGCAGTTACTCGATGCGGGTCTACGAGCAGTACTTC. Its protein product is CASSYSMRVYEQYF.

The CDR3 here is CASSWTSGGDNEQFF. The CDR3 DNA is TGCGCCAGCAGCTGGACTAGCGGGGGGGACAATGAGCAGTTCTTC. V usage is TRBV5-1 and J usage is TRBJ2-1; 15 bases map to TRBD2. Germline V gives CDR1 SGHRS, CDR2 YFSETQ. The CDR3 is 15 residues long. The V gene end was trimmed by 3 bases and the J gene end by 5 bases; junction bases not matched to a gene: 0.

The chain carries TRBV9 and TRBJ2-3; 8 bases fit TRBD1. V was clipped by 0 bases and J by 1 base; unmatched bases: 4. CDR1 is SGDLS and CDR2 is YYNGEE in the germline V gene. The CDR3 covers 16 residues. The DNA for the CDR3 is TGTGCCAGCAGCGTAGAGGGGGGACAGGGCACAGATACGCAGTATTTT. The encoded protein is CASSVEGGQGTDTQYF. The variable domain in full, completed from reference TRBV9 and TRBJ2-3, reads DSGVTQTPKHLITATGQRVTLRCSPRSGDLSVYWYQQSLDQGLQFLIQYYNGEERAKGNILERFSAQQFPDLHSELNLSSLELGDSALYFCASSVEGGQGTDTQYFGPGTRLTVL.

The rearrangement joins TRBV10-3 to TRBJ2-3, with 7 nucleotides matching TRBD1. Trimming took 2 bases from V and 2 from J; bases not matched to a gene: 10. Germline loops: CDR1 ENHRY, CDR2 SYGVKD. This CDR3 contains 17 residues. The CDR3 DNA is TGTGCCATCAGTGAGACGCTGGACAGGTCCCTCACAGATACGCAGTATTTT. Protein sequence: CAISETLDRSLTDTQYF.

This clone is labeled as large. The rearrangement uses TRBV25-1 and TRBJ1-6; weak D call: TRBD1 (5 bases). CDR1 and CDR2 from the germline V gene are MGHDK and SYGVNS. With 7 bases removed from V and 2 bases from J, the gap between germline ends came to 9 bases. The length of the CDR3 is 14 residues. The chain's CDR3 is CASKPGPYNSPLHF. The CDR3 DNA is TGTGCCAGCAAACCGGGGCCCTATAATTCACCCCTCCACTTT. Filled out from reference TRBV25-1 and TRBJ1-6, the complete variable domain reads EADIYQTPRYLVIGTGKKITLECSQTMGHDKMYWYQQDPGMELHLIHYSYGVNSTEKGDLSSESTVSRIRTEHFPLTLESARPSHTSQYLCASKPGPYNSPLHFGNGTRLTVT.

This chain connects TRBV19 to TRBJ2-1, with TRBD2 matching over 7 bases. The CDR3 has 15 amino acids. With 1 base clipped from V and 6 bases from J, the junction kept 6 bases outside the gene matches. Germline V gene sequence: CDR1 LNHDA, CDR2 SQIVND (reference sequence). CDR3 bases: TGTGCCAGTAGTATAGCGGGGGGATCTTTCAATGAGCAGTTCTTC. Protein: CASSIAGGSFNEQFF.